This T cell receptor beta chain was recorded in a study of early stage breast cancer tumors. Study-level findings and limits: Chain pairing and CD4, CD8 or FOXP3 expression were not captured. Comparing each tissue with blood distinguished tumor from normal in most of the 16 patients. Enriched TCRB sequences shared across patients were mostly commonly generated sequences.

Comment on this clone: Its antigen remains unknown.

With 4 bases removed from V and 4 bases from J, the gap between germline ends came to 13 bases. CDR3 length: 14 residues. Per germline, CDR1 SGHTA and CDR2 FQGNSA. Each sample had two DNA replicates, approximately 0.5 ug blood or 1.5 ug tissue. Libraries were prepared by immunoSEQ multiplex PCR; TCRdb keeps only in-frame clonotypes and omits some of them. The data hold tens of thousands of clones, with over 80% observed a single time. The sequence came from a person aged 70 to 85 with breast cancer. The specimen sequenced was blood. This chain joins TRBV7-2 and TRBJ1-1; possibly TRBD1 for D (6 bases). CDR3: CASSSGGRATEAFF. The CDR3 region has the DNA TGTGCCAGCAGCTCCGGGGGGCGGGCCACTGAAGCTTTCTTT.